This T cell receptor beta chain derives from a study of cytomegalovirus exposure and HLA in healthy donors. PCR amplification relied on 60 Vbeta primers (plus 13 Jbeta primers). Clones were sequenced by immunoSEQ multiplex PCR, and TCRdb holds only the in-frame ones, with some missing. The table includes approximately 190,000 clones, around four fifths detected once. Whole-study findings and limits: The classifier reportedly diagnosed cytomegalovirus status with high sensitivity and specificity.

This CDR3 has 11 amino acids. CDR1 and CDR2 (germline): DFQATT, SNEGSKA (reference sequence). Details on this clone: Its antigen remains unknown.

Sequenced sample: PBMCs. The receptor was isolated from a woman aged 18-29 years in good health and CMV-seronegative. J is TRBJ1-4 and V is TRBV20-1; D is undetermined. The CDR3 sequence is CSANLGEKLFF. CDR3 sequence (DNA): TGCAGCGCAAATCTTGGCGAAAAACTGTTTTTT.